One sample yielded the 21 T cell receptor beta chains listed below, sequenced in a study of blood T cell repertoires in COVID-19. Libraries were prepared by immunoSEQ multiplex PCR; TCRdb keeps only in-frame clonotypes and omits some of them. The repertoire consists of under 150,000 clones, with approximately 80% occurring once and the leading ten covering approximately 40%. Input material: peripheral blood. These receptors all come from a human donor in a cohort sampled during active COVID-19.

The chain employs TRBV15 and TRBJ2-3; no clear D gene. V lost 6 bases, J lost 0 bases, and 4 bases lay in between. CDR3 length: 12 residues. CDR1 and CDR2 from the germline V gene are LNHNV and YYDKDF (reference sequence). CDR3 DNA sequence: TGTGCCACCAGTCTTAGCACAGATACGCAGTATTTT. It is translated as CATSLSTDTQYF.

Note on this clone: The same CDR3 also results from other DNA sequences found in this sample. This chain uses TRBV7-2 with TRBJ2-3; D is uncertain. The CDR3 is 14 amino acids. Trimming stripped 5 bases from V and 0 bases from J, with 9 bases between. The germline CDR1 and CDR2 sequences are SGHTA and FQGNSA. In nucleotides, the CDR3 is TGTGCCAGCAGCGAGGCCTCTAGCACAGATACGCAGTATTTT. Amino acids: CASSEASSTDTQYF.

In its sample, this clone was seen many times. The J gene is TRBJ1-3, the V gene TRBV5-1, with TRBD1 as a possible D gene (5 bases). The ends were cut back, 0 bases at V and 4 bases at J, with 14 bases in the middle. This CDR3 spans 16 amino acids. From germline, CDR1 is SGHRS and CDR2 YFSETQ. In nucleotides, the CDR3 is TGCGCCAGCAGCTTGGCTCGCCCCAGGGCCGGAAACACCATATATTTT. The encoded protein is CASSLARPRAGNTIYF.

As DNA, the CDR3 is TGTGCCAGCAGCTTGACAGGGGCGGCACAGCCCCAGCATTTT. Its translation: CASSLTGAAQPQHF. The chain joins TRBV7-2 to TRBJ1-5, with 8 nucleotides matching TRBD1. Germline V gene lookup returns CDR1 SGHTA and CDR2 FQGNSA. This CDR3 comprises 14 residues. Germline trimming cut 3 bases from V and 7 bases from J; bases unmatched to any gene: 5.

The genes are TRBV5-1 and TRBJ1-1, with D perhaps matching TRBD1 (5 bases). The V end was cut by 4 bases, the J end by 5 bases, with 12 bases between. CDR3 length: 13 residues. CDR1 and CDR2 (germline): SGHRS, YFSETQ. CDR3 residues: CASSRGTRTEAFF. CDR3 bases: TGCGCCAGCAGCCGGGGGACGAGAACTGAAGCTTTCTTT.

V usage is TRBV2 and J usage is TRBJ1-1; D is ambiguous. Trimming shortened V by 8 bases and J by 3 bases, and 7 bases separated the two germline ends. Germline CDR1 reads SNHLY; CDR2 reads FYNNEI. This CDR3 contains 11 residues. The CDR3 region is CASLDYTEAFF. Written as DNA, the CDR3 is TGTGCCAGCCTGGACTACACTGAAGCTTTCTTT. Looking up the rest from reference TRBV2 and TRBJ1-1 gives the full variable domain: EPEVTQTPSHQVTQMGQEVILRCVPISNHLYFYWYRQILGQKVEFLVSFYNNEISEKSEIFDDQFSVERPDGSNFTLKIRSTKLEDSAMYFCASLDYTEAFFGQGTRLTVV.

The chain employs TRBV5-1 and TRBJ1-1; possibly TRBD1 for D (5 bases). Trimming removed 2 bases at V and 0 bases at J, with 8 bases between. CDR1 and CDR2 from the germline V gene are SGHRS and YFSETQ. The CDR3 contains 14 residues. The CDR3 spells CASSFRTLNTEAFF. Here the CDR3 DNA reads TGCGCCAGCAGCTTCAGGACATTGAACACTGAAGCTTTCTTT.

This chain joins TRBV4-3 and TRBJ1-2; D is undetermined. CDR3 size: 11 residues. Germline assignment: CDR1 LGHNA and CDR2 YSLEER. V lost 1 base and J lost 8, with 5 bases in between. CDR3 sequence: CASSQGAGYTF. The CDR3 region has the DNA TGCGCCAGCAGCCAAGGGGCGGGCTACACCTTC.

The rearrangement joins TRBV19 to TRBJ1-1; 8 positions match TRBD1. V trimming: 10 bases; J trimming: 2 bases; junction bases outside the gene matches: 6. This CDR3 contains 13 residues. CDR1 is LNHDA, CDR2 SQIVND, per germline (reference sequence). The CDR3 DNA follows: TGTGCCACCCTCGGACAGGGAAACACTGAAGCTTTCTTT. Protein: CATLGQGNTEAFF.

The V and J genes are TRBV6-2 or TRBV6-3 and TRBJ1-5, with 7 nucleotides matching TRBD1. This CDR3 region has 16 residues. CDR1 MNHEY and CDR2 SVGEGT come from the germline V gene. Trimming cost V 2 bases and J 2 bases; bases outside gene matches: 6. The CDR3 DNA reads TGTGCCAGCAGTTACCTACAGGGGCAGGGCAATCAGCCCCAGCATTTT. It yields the protein CASSYLQGQGNQPQHF.

The J gene is TRBJ1-1, the V gene TRBV6-2 or TRBV6-3, with D tentatively TRBD1 (5 bases). Germline V CDR1 and CDR2: MNHEY, SVGEGT. The length of the CDR3 is 15 residues. The germline V and J ends were trimmed by 2 bases and 2 bases, with 12 bases remaining between them. The DNA for the CDR3 is TGTGCCAGCAGTTACCCTCGGGGGGGTAACACTGAAGCTTTCTTT. It encodes CASSYPRGGNTEAFF.

This sequence joins TRBV2 and TRBJ2-6; D uncertain. The CDR3 extends over 18 amino acids. V lost 6 bases, J lost 4 bases, and 22 bases lay in between. Germline loops: CDR1 SNHLY, CDR2 FYNNEI. The CDR3 reads CASSAQQIPSRGANVLTF. CDR3 DNA sequence: TGTGCCAGCAGCGCGCAACAAATCCCATCGAGGGGGGCCAACGTCCTGACTTTC.

The V call is TRBV12-3 or TRBV12-4, the J call TRBJ1-1, with TRBD1 identical over 9 bases. The CDR3 sequence is 13 residues long. Trimming cost V 3 bases and J 6 bases; bases outside gene matches: 2. This CDR3 reads CASSFDRGAEAFF. The CDR3, as DNA: TGTGCCAGCAGTTTCGACAGGGGGGCTGAAGCTTTCTTT.

The V call is TRBV30, the J call TRBJ2-7; 9 bases line up with TRBD1. V gave up 3 bases and J gave up 3 bases; unmatched junction bases: 9. The CDR3 runs 15 residues. Germline V gene data show CDR1 as GTSNPN and CDR2 as SVGIG (reference sequence). This CDR3 reads CAWRIRTGADYEQYF. In nucleotides, the CDR3 is TGTGCCTGGAGGATCCGGACAGGGGCGGACTACGAGCAGTACTTC.

In the case of this clone: Other DNA sequences within the sample encode an identical CDR3. The DNA of the CDR3 is TGTGCCAGCAGCTTAAGGGCTAGCGGGGGCCCTAGCACAGATACGCAGTATTTT. It is translated as CASSLRASGGPSTDTQYF. The chain carries TRBV7-8 and TRBJ2-3; 10 nucleotides match TRBD2. CDR1 and CDR2 (germline): SGHVS, FQNEAQ. V lost 2 bases and J lost 0; bases outside the gene matches: 8. This CDR3 is built from 18 residues.

The V and J genes are TRBV24-1 and TRBJ2-3; 8 bases fit TRBD1. Germline V lookup: CDR1 KGHDR, CDR2 SFDVKD. The CDR3 covers 14 residues. The V segment lost 9 bases and the J segment 3 bases; nucleotides outside the gene matches: 7. CDR3 DNA sequence: TGTGCCACCTCTGACAGGGGTAGAACAGATACGCAGTATTTT. This gives the protein CATSDRGRTDTQYF.

The rearrangement links TRBV2 to TRBJ1-1, with 10 positions matching TRBD1. V was pared by 6 bases and J by 7 bases, with 11 bases of the junction left unmatched. Germline CDR1 is SNHLY and CDR2 is FYNNEI. This CDR3 has 15 amino acids. The CDR3 DNA reads as TGTGCCAGCAGAGAGGATCCCGGGACAGGGGTTGAAGCTTTCTTT. This gives the protein CASREDPGTGVEAFF.

This chain links TRBV27 with TRBJ1-5; D call uncertain. CDR1 and CDR2 (germline): MNHEY, SMNVEV (reference sequence). The CDR3 contains 12 residues. Trimming left V 7 bases short and J 4 bases short, with 8 bases between. For the CDR3, the DNA is TGTGCCAGCAAAACGGGAAATCAGCCCCAGCATTTT. It is translated as CASKTGNQPQHF.

On this clone itself: Other DNA sequences in this specimen translate into the identical CDR3. DNA for the CDR3: TGTGCCAGCTCGATTACGGGTGATAGCAATCAGCCCCAGCATTTT. It translates to CASSITGDSNQPQHF. This chain connects TRBV18 to TRBJ1-5, with no clear D. In germline, CDR1 is KGHSH, CDR2 LQKENI. With 6 bases removed from V and 0 bases from J, the gap between germline ends came to 12 bases. This CDR3 comprises 15 residues.

The chain joins TRBV3-1 (or the pseudogene TRBV3-2) to TRBJ1-1; 11 nucleotides align to TRBD1. This CDR3 region has 15 residues. Germline lookup yields CDR1 LGHDT and CDR2 YNNKEL (reference sequence). V gave up 2 bases and J gave up 7 bases; unmatched junction bases: 6. The CDR3 DNA reads TGTGCCAGCAGCCAACCCGGGACAGGGGGAGTTGAAGCTTTCTTT. Encoded protein: CASSQPGTGGVEAFF.

This sequence joins TRBV15 and TRBJ1-5; D might be TRBD1 (6 bases). The CDR3 is 17 amino acids. Germline CDR1 reads LNHNV; CDR2 reads YYDKDF (reference sequence). Trimming stripped 4 bases from V and 5 bases from J, with 21 bases between. Here the CDR3 DNA reads TGTGCCACCAGCACGAGAGGGAGCGACAGGATTGATCAGCCCCAGCATTTT. Protein product: CATSTRGSDRIDQPQHF.